These 19 T cell receptor beta chains were sequenced from one sample in a study of blood T cell repertoires in COVID-19. Profiled with immunoSEQ multiplex PCR; TCRdb holds only in-frame clones, not every one. This table has a few hundred thousand clones, around 86% appearing once. The sequencing input was peripheral blood. The source is a human donor in a cohort sampled during active COVID-19.

In nucleotides, the CDR3 is TGTGCCAGCAGCGAGGGGAAATATAGCAATCAGCCCCAGCATTTT. This encodes CASSEGKYSNQPQHF. V usage is TRBV9 and J usage is TRBJ1-5; perhaps TRBD1 as D (5 bases). Germline V gives CDR1 SGDLS, CDR2 YYNGEE. V was trimmed by 3 bases and J by 0 bases, leaving 10 bases between them. The length of the CDR3 is 15 residues.

The chain links TRBV5-5 to TRBJ1-2; 9 bases line up with TRBD1. Germline values: CDR1 SGHKS, CDR2 YYEKEE (reference sequence). J gave up 4 bases and V 4 bases, and 8 bases lay outside the gene matches. The CDR3 consists of 15 residues. The CDR3 region is CASSARQGDGYGYTF. CDR3 DNA: TGTGCCAGCAGCGCACGACAGGGGGATGGCTATGGCTACACCTTC. Full variable domain (rest looked up from reference TRBV5-5 and TRBJ1-2): DAGVTQSPTHLIKTRGQQVTLRCSPISGHKSVSWYQQVLGQGPQFIFQYYEKEERGRGNFPDRFSARQFPNYSSELNVNALLLGDSALYLCASSARQGDGYGYTFGSGTRLTVV.

The chain is built from TRBV29-1 and TRBJ1-2; D remains unclear. Germline CDR1 is SQVTM and CDR2 is ANQGSEA. The CDR3 has 13 amino acids. The V end was cut by 7 bases, the J end by 3 bases, with 15 bases between. DNA of the CDR3: TGCAGCGCAACGGATGACTTATACTATGGCTACACCTTC. This codes for CSATDDLYYGYTF.

V and J are TRBV27 and TRBJ1-2, with D maybe TRBD1 (6 bases). V was trimmed by 3 bases and J by 8 bases, leaving 16 bases between them. There are 14 residues in the CDR3. Germline assignment: CDR1 MNHEY and CDR2 SMNVEV (reference sequence). As DNA, the CDR3 is TGTGCCAGCAGTTTCTTTCCGGGGGGCTGGGGCTACACCTTC. Translating gives CASSFFPGGWGYTF.

In its sample, this clone was seen a few times. Within the sample, other DNA sequences also encode this same CDR3. The rearrangement links TRBV7-9 to TRBJ1-1, with unresolved D. The V and J ends lost 1 base and 6 bases respectively, with 6 bases between them. The CDR3 is 12 residues long. Per the germline V gene, CDR1 is SEHNR and CDR2 is FQNEAQ (reference sequence). The CDR3 sequence: CASSLGGSEAFF. The CDR3 region has the DNA TGTGCCAGCAGCTTAGGAGGGTCTGAAGCTTTCTTT.

The chain uses TRBV6-5 and TRBJ2-5; 8 bases are a match to TRBD1. V lost 5 bases and J lost 2; bases outside the gene matches: 7. In germline, CDR1 is MNHEY, CDR2 SVGAGI. The CDR3 is 15 amino acids. The CDR3 DNA reads as TGTGCCAGCAGTACGGGACAGGTTCGGCAAGAGACCCAGTACTTC. Encoded protein: CASSTGQVRQETQYF.

The chain employs TRBV3-1 (or the pseudogene TRBV3-2) and TRBJ1-1; D might be TRBD1 (6 bases). Germline loops: CDR1 LGHDT, CDR2 YNNKEL (reference sequence). This CDR3 region has 13 residues. V was cut by 4 bases and J by 8 bases, with 14 bases left in between. The DNA for the CDR3 is TGTGCCAGCAGCCGGCGCTCCGGGACAGAAGCTTTCTTT. Amino acid sequence: CASSRRSGTEAFF.

J is TRBJ1-1 and V is TRBV7-9; maybe TRBD1 (5 bases). V dropped 11 bases and J dropped 0 bases, with 16 bases sitting between them. The CDR3 has 14 residues. Germline values: CDR1 SEHNR, CDR2 FQNEAQ (reference sequence). In DNA, the CDR3 is TGTGCCGGTAAAGGGGTTAATGTGAACACTGAAGCTTTCTTT. This sequence encodes CAGKGVNVNTEAFF.

The chain uses TRBV4-1 and TRBJ1-1; a weak D match, TRBD1 (6 bases). The CDR3 contains 15 residues. With 4 bases removed from V and 0 bases from J, the gap between germline ends came to 12 bases. Germline-derived CDR1 and CDR2 are MGHRA and YSYEKL. CDR3 nucleotide sequence: TGCGCCAGCAGCCGAACCGGGACAATGAACACTGAAGCTTTCTTT. Protein sequence: CASSRTGTMNTEAFF.

The chain joins TRBV19 to TRBJ1-2; perhaps TRBD1 as D (6 bases). V gave up 2 bases and J gave up 4 bases, with 20 bases separating them. Per germline, CDR1 LNHDA and CDR2 SQIVND (reference sequence). The CDR3 is 17 amino acids. In DNA, the CDR3 is TGTGCCAGTAGTATAAATAAAGGGGAAGCCAGGGGCTATGGCTACACCTTC. Protein product: CASSINKGEARGYGYTF.

The V and J genes are TRBV18 and TRBJ1-1, with 7 bases matching TRBD1. V lost 3 bases and J lost 8; bases outside the gene matches: 15. CDR3 length: 16 residues. Per the germline V gene, CDR1 is KGHSH and CDR2 is LQKENI. The CDR3 loop reads CASSPWALTGISEAFF. DNA of the CDR3: TGTGCCAGCTCACCTTGGGCTTTGACAGGGATTAGCGAAGCTTTCTTT.

This chain joins TRBV28 and TRBJ1-2; 9 positions match TRBD1. V was clipped by 8 bases and J by 8 bases; unmatched bases: 9. The length of the CDR3 is 13 residues. Germline V gene sequence: CDR1 MDHEN, CDR2 SYDVKM. The CDR3 is CASLRQGDGGYTF. CDR3 in DNA: TGTGCCAGCCTGAGACAGGGGGACGGAGGCTACACCTTC.

The rearrangement joins TRBV5-5 to TRBJ1-3; unclear D gene. The CDR3 covers 16 residues. Germline lookup yields CDR1 SGHKS and CDR2 YYEKEE (reference sequence). V was shortened by 1 base and J by 4 bases, with 15 bases between the two germline ends. The CDR3 is CASSLRPRGGGNTIYF. The CDR3 region has the DNA TGTGCCAGCAGCTTGCGCCCCCGGGGAGGAGGAAACACCATATATTTT.

The rearrangement joins TRBV28 to TRBJ1-5; no definite D call. Germline V gene sequence: CDR1 MDHEN, CDR2 SYDVKM. The V and J ends lost 5 bases and 6 bases respectively, with 20 bases between them. CDR3 length: 16 residues. The CDR3 DNA is TGTGCCAGCAGTCCTAGAGCTTTTATAAGCGTTCAGCCCCAGCATTTT. Translation: CASSPRAFISVQPQHF.

The chain recombines TRBV11-3 with TRBJ1-2; perhaps TRBD1 as D (6 bases). Germline CDR1 SGHNT, CDR2 YENEEA. This CDR3 spans 13 amino acids. Trimming left V 11 bases short and J 0 bases short, with 13 bases between. CDR3 in DNA: TGTGCCGGAAGACAGGAGTCTAACTATGGCTACACCTTC. It is translated as CAGRQESNYGYTF.

The chain has TRBV24-1 and TRBJ2-3; 8 positions match TRBD2. With V trimmed by 1 base and J by 4 bases, 3 bases remained unmatched. CDR1 and CDR2 from the germline V gene are KGHDR and SFDVKD. The CDR3 is 15 residues long. The CDR3 DNA is TGTGCCACCAGTGATTTTGGCGGGAGGTCAGATACGCAGTATTTT. This codes for CATSDFGGRSDTQYF.

This clone was observed a single time. The chain uses TRBV21-1 and TRBJ1-4. TRBV21-1 is designated a pseudogene. This CDR3 has 15 amino acids. CDR3 bases: TGTGCCAGCAGCAAAGGAGGTTCAACTAATGAAAAACTGTTTTTT. Translated: CASSKGGSTNEKLFF.

This clone appeared a few times. The chain recombines TRBV7-3 with TRBJ2-1; 10 nucleotides match TRBD2. Germline V CDR1 and CDR2: SGHTA, FQGTGA. V gave up 2 bases and J gave up 0 bases; unmatched junction bases: 1. The CDR3 loop spans 16 amino acids. The CDR3 spells CASSLASGSSYNEQFF. The DNA of the CDR3 is TGTGCCAGCAGCTTAGCTAGCGGGAGCTCCTACAATGAGCAGTTCTTC. The full variable domain, its missing parts supplied by reference TRBV7-3 and TRBJ2-1, is GAGVSQTPSNKVTEKGKYVELRCDPISGHTALYWYRQSLGQGPEFLIYFQGTGAADDSGLPNDRFFAVRPEGSVSTLKIQRTERGDSAVYLCASSLASGSSYNEQFFGPGTRLTVL.

In this sample, this clone turned up a few times. The J gene is TRBJ1-1, the V gene TRBV7-9; TRBD1 is a possible D gene (5 bases). This CDR3 contains 13 residues. Germline V gene sequence: CDR1 SEHNR, CDR2 FQNEAQ (reference sequence). The V and J ends lost 9 bases and 1 base respectively, with 12 bases between them. CDR3 DNA: TGTGCCAGTGCCGGGACTCAGAACACTGAAGCTTTCTTT. Encoded protein: CASAGTQNTEAFF.